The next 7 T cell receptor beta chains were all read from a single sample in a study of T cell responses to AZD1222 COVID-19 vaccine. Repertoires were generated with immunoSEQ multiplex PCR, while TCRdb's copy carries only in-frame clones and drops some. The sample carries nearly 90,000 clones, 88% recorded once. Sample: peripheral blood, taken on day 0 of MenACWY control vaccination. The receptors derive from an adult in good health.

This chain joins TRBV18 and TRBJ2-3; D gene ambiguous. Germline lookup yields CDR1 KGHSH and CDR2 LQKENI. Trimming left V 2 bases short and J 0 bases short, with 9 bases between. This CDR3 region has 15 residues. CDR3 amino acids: CASSPLQRSTDTQYF. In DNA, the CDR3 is TGTGCCAGCTCACCATTACAGAGAAGCACAGATACGCAGTATTTT.

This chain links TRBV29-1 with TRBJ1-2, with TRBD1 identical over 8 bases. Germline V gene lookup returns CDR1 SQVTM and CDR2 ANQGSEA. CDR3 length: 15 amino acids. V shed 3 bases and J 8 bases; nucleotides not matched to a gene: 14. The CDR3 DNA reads TGCAGCGTTGACCTCCTCCGACAGGGGCTCGGGGGCTACACCTTC. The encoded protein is CSVDLLRQGLGGYTF.

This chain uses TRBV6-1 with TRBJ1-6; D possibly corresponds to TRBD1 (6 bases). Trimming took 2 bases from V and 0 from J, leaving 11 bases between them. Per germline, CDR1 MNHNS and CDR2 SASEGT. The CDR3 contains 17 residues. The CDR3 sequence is CASSELTGSSYNSPLHF. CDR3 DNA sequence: TGTGCCAGCAGTGAATTAACAGGGAGCTCCTATAATTCACCCCTCCACTTT.

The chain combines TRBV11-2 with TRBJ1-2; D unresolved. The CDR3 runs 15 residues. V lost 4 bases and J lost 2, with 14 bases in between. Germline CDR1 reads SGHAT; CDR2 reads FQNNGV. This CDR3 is CASSWSPGVNYGYTF. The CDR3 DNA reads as TGTGCCAGCAGCTGGTCCCCGGGAGTGAACTATGGCTACACCTTC.

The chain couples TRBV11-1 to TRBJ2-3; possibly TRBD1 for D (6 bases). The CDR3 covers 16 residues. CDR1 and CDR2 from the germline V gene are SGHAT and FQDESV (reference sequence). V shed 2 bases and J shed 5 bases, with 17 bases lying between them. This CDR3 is CASSLRPFGGEDTQYF. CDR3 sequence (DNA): TGTGCCAGCAGCTTACGTCCCTTTGGGGGCGAAGATACGCAGTATTTT.

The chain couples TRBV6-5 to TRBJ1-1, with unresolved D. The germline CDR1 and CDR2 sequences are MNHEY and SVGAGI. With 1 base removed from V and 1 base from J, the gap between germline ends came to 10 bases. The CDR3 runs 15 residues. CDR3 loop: CASSYFATGNTEAFF. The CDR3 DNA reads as TGTGCCAGCAGTTACTTTGCGACGGGGAACACTGAAGCTTTCTTT.

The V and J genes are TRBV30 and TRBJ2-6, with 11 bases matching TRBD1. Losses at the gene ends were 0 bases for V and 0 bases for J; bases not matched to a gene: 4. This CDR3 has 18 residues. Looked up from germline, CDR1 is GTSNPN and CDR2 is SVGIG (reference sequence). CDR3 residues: CAWSVGTGGTSGANVLTF. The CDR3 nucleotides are TGTGCCTGGAGTGTAGGGACAGGGGGTACCTCTGGGGCCAACGTCCTGACTTTC.